The 5 T cell receptor beta chains below were found in one sample sequenced in a study of T cells expressing NK-cell markers. One entry per CDR3 protein, without DNA, is what TCRdb gives after re-calling the 5' RACE reads. The data show approximately 460,000 distinct CDR3 sequences, and the top ten clones hold 7.3%. Input material: blood T cells: a sorted CD56 or NKG2C T cell subset, CD4+ or CD8+ T cells, or bulk PBMC T cells (not recorded which). The receptors originated from a woman between 18 and 70 years old in good health.

The chain joins TRBV28 to TRBJ2-7; TCRdb outputs TRBD2, but without DNA this stays unchecked. This CDR3 has 14 residues. Germline V lookup: CDR1 MDHEN, CDR2 SYDVKM. The CDR3 spells CASYREGPPYEQYF.

This chain joins TRBV5-1 and TRBJ2-1; with no DNA, the TCRdb D assignment of TRBD1 cannot be verified. The germline V gene has CDR1 SGHRS and CDR2 YFSETQ. The CDR3 length is 15 residues. The CDR3 is CASSLQGDSYNEQFF.

V gene TRBV7-9 combines with J gene TRBJ2-7; absent DNA, TCRdb's TRBD1 call cannot be checked. Germline CDR1 reads SEHNR; CDR2 reads FQNEAQ (reference sequence). This CDR3 spans 14 amino acids. CDR3 loop: CASSRGGKSYEQYF.

This sequence joins TRBV20-1 and TRBJ2-1. Germline V gives CDR1 DFQATT, CDR2 SNEGSKA (reference sequence). The CDR3 consists of 12 residues. This CDR3 is CSTWTHSDQQFF.

V and J are TRBV12-3 or TRBV12-4 and TRBJ1-5; there is no DNA to check the TCRdb D call of TRBD1. This CDR3 comprises 16 residues. The CDR3: CASSSEGTPGGQPQHF.